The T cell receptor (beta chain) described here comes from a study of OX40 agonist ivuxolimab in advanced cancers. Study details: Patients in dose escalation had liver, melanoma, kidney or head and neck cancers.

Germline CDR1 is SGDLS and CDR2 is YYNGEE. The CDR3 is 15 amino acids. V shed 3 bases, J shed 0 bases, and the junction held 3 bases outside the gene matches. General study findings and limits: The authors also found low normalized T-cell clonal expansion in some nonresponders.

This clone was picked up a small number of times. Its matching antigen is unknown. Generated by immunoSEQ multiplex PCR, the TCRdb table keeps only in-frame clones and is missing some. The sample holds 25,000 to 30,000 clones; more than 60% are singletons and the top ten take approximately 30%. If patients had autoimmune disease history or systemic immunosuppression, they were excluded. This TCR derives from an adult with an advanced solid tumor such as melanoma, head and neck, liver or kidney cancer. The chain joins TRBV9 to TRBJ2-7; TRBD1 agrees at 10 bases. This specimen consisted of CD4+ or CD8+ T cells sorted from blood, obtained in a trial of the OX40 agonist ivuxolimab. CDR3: CASSAGTGVSYEQYF. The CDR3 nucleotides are TGTGCCAGCAGCGCCGGGACAGGGGTCTCCTACGAGCAGTACTTC.